The source of this T cell receptor (beta chain) is a study of T cell responses to AZD1222 COVID-19 vaccine. The length of the CDR3 is 13 residues. The germline gives CDR1 MNHEY, CDR2 SVGAGI. V lost 11 bases and J 1 base, leaving 9 bases between the germline ends. Findings of the study overall: Unmutated variant regions are reportedly the target of nearly half of TCRs that are spike-specific. Most donors were white British, females outnumbered males, and clonal diversity was possibly underestimated.

TCRdb's copy holds only in-frame clones and misses some; the assay was immunoSEQ multiplex PCR. The table has some 140,000 clones, less than 90% seen once. Note on this clone: No antigen is known for it.

This sequence was found in an adult in good health. The chain recombines TRBV6-5 with TRBJ2-6; D perhaps matches TRBD2 (5 bases). The sample consisted of peripheral blood, taken on day 0 of AZD1222 vaccination. CDR3 sequence (DNA): TGTGCCTGCCGGGGTTCTGGGGCCAACGTCCTGACTTTC. It specifies CACRGSGANVLTF.